The present TCR beta chain was sequenced within a study of blood T cell repertoires in COVID-19. Study-level background: Specimens from acute and convalescent COVID-19 originated in the United States, Italy and Spain. T cells, B-cell-depleted T cells, or PBMCs provided the cDNA or gDNA that served as material.

Original processing notes: Using reference gene primer amplification, nucleated cell counts were estimated. TCRdb's copy holds only in-frame clones and misses some; the assay was immunoSEQ multiplex PCR. From that table come the V and J calls and clone size; the DNA was used to work out D and trimming. The sample records roughly 68,000 clones, about 90% being singletons. The V and J ends lost 1 base and 1 base respectively, with 7 bases between them. The CDR3 contains 16 residues. In germline, CDR1 is KGHDR, CDR2 SFDVKD. The chain is built from TRBV24-1 and TRBJ2-6; unclear D gene. This sequence originates from a woman of 80 years or more with active COVID-19. What was sequenced was peripheral blood. The CDR3 nucleotides are TGTGCCACCAGTGATTTAACGGAGTCTGGGGCCAACGTCCTGACTTTC. Translation: CATSDLTESGANVLTF.